This record covers a single T cell receptor (beta chain). Germline V gene sequence: CDR1 LGHNA, CDR2 YSLEER. The CDR3 totals 15 residues. Trimming took 6 bases from V and 0 from J, leaving 12 bases between them. The data were taken from a study of cytomegalovirus exposure and HLA in healthy donors. Researchers ran the PCR with 60 Vbeta and 13 Jbeta primers. Sequenced by immunoSEQ multiplex PCR; TCRdb stores in-frame clones only, minus some. Among around 120,000 clones, 75% to 85% were seen once, and the ten largest hold 3% to 4%. This receptor was obtained from a male donor in good health and CMV-seronegative. Sequencing was performed on PBMCs. The chain couples TRBV4-3 to TRBJ1-3, with D possibly being TRBD1 (6 bases). CDR3 sequence: CASRPTGISGNTIYF. CDR3 in DNA: TGCGCCAGCAGACCCACAGGGATCTCTGGAAACACCATATATTTT.